This passage covers 8 T cell receptor beta chains from one sample sequenced in a study of blood T cells in healthy people across ages. A second roughly 7 to 12 cycle PCR used barcoded and J-beta primers. In TCRdb, the 5' RACE reads were re-called with MiXCR into one record per CDR3 protein. The sample consists of under 2,000,000 distinct CDR3 sequences, 49% of them appearing once. The sequencing input was blood. These receptors were collected from a woman aged 35 to 49 in good health.

J is TRBJ2-5 and V is TRBV7-2; no clear D gene. The CDR3 spans 17 residues. Trimming took off 3 bases at V and 1 base at J, with 18 bases between the two ends. Germline V gives CDR1 SGHTA, CDR2 FQGNSA. This CDR3 reads CASSFRVSQSPQETQYF. The CDR3, as DNA: TGTGCCAGCAGCTTTAGAGTCTCCCAATCGCCCCAAGAGACCCAGTACTTC.

This clonotype turned up a few times. This sequence joins TRBV29-1 and TRBJ2-1, with 12 nucleotides matching TRBD2. The J segment lost 9 bases and the V segment lost 7 bases, leaving 7 bases of the junction unmatched. This CDR3 region has 13 residues. Germline CDR1 is SQVTM and CDR2 is ANQGSEA. CDR3 sequence: CSAASGGEIEQFF. CDR3 in DNA: TGCAGCGCAGCTAGCGGGGGGGAAATTGAGCAGTTCTTC.

The rearrangement joins TRBV20-1 to TRBJ2-1; D is undetermined. This CDR3 is built from 11 residues. The germline V and J ends were trimmed by 6 bases and 7 bases, with 10 bases remaining between them. Germline V gene sequence: CDR1 DFQATT, CDR2 SNEGSKA (reference sequence). CDR3 DNA: TGCAGTGCCCGCCCTGCAAATGAGCAGTTCTTC. This encodes CSARPANEQFF.

The table lists this clonotype with a few counts. This chain joins TRBV12-3 or TRBV12-4 and TRBJ2-6; 9 bases agree with TRBD1. J gave up 0 bases and V 3 bases, and 12 bases lay outside the gene matches. The CDR3 is 20 residues long. For the CDR3, the DNA is TGTGCCAGCAGTTTCCCCAAAGCCGGGACAGGGTACTCTGGGGCCAACGTCCTGACTTTC. Its translation is CASSFPKAGTGYSGANVLTF.

J is TRBJ2-7 and V is TRBV7-8, with TRBD1 matching over 7 bases. This CDR3 has 14 residues. Germline-derived CDR1 and CDR2 are SGHVS and FQNEAQ. V shed 0 bases and J 7 bases; nucleotides not matched to a gene: 6. Here the CDR3 reads CASSLATGIREQYF. The CDR3 nucleotides read TGTGCCAGCAGCTTAGCGACAGGGATCAGGGAGCAGTACTTC.

To note about this clonotype: Likely a read error: the CDR3 ends without its conserved phenylalanine or tryptophan. This chain links TRBV12-3 or TRBV12-4 with TRBJ2-4, with a tentative D call TRBD2 (6 bases). The DNA end is more similar to TRBJ2-7, so the J call may be wrong. CDR3 length equals 14 residues. The CDR3 bases are TGTGCCAGCAGTGAGGGAGGTAATTCCTACGAGCAGTACCTC. Its translation is CASSEGGNSYEQYL.

The V call is TRBV5-1, the J call TRBJ2-3, with 9 nucleotides matching TRBD1. The CDR3 consists of 14 residues. V trimming: 4 bases; J trimming: 5 bases; junction bases outside the gene matches: 5. CDR1 and CDR2 from the germline V gene are SGHRS and YFSETQ. The CDR3, as DNA: TGCGCCAGCAGCAAGGGACAGGGAGGAGATACGCAGTATTTT. Translating it yields CASSKGQGGDTQYF.

V and J are TRBV25-1 and TRBJ1-1; D is possibly TRBD1 (6 bases). The V end was cut by 4 bases, the J end by 8 bases, with 14 bases between. The CDR3 length is 13 residues. From germline, CDR1 is MGHDK and CDR2 SYGVNS. The CDR3 sequence is CASSGLSGHEAFF. The CDR3 region has the DNA TGTGCCAGCAGTGGACTATCGGGACACGAAGCTTTCTTT. The whole variable domain, remainder taken from reference TRBV25-1 and TRBJ1-1, is EADIYQTPRYLVIGTGKKITLECSQTMGHDKMYWYQQDPGMELHLIHYSYGVNSTEKGDLSSESTVSRIRTEHFPLTLESARPSHTSQYLCASSGLSGHEAFFGQGTRLTVV.